These 4 T cell receptor beta chains came from one sample sequenced in a study of vaccination effects on CD4 cells after COVID-19. Using viral peptide pools, the ViraFEST assay grew out antigen-specific CD4+ T cells prior to sequencing. Cells that had been cultured for nine to eleven days were the source of isolated CD4+ T cells. Recipients of the vaccine had no prior SARS-CoV-2 infection and negative nucleocapsid antibodies. Clones were read by immunoSEQ multiplex PCR, and TCRdb kept only the in-frame ones, dropping some. This sample has around 45,000 clones, with about 80% found just once. These receptors have no known antigen. The sample here was CD4+ T cells from PBMCs cultured with SARS-CoV-2 spike peptides, taken before COVID-19 vaccination. The receptors shown here come from a human donor who received a COVID-19 vaccine.

The gene calls are TRBV16 and TRBJ1-6, with a tentative D call TRBD1 (6 bases). The CDR3 runs to 18 residues. V was trimmed by 4 bases and J by 2 bases, leaving 18 bases between them. Looked up from germline, CDR1 is KGHSY and CDR2 is FQNENV. CDR3 protein: CASSREGGQATYNSPLHF. The CDR3 nucleotides are TGTGCCAGCAGCCGAGAGGGGGGGCAGGCTACCTATAATTCACCCCTCCACTTT.

The chain couples TRBV5-1 to TRBJ2-7; 11 nucleotides line up with TRBD1. V trimming: 4 bases; J trimming: 6 bases; junction bases outside the gene matches: 3. The CDR3 has 13 residues. Looked up from germline, CDR1 is SGHRS and CDR2 is YFSETQ. CDR3 residues: CASSTGTGGEQYV. In DNA form, the CDR3 reads TGCGCCAGCAGCACCGGGACAGGGGGCGAGCAGTACGTC.

Only a few counts were recorded for this clone. The rearrangement joins TRBV5-1 to TRBJ2-3, with D uncertain. The CDR3 covers 12 residues. V was pared by 1 base and J by 4 bases, with 4 bases between. Looked up from germline, CDR1 is SGHRS and CDR2 is YFSETQ. The CDR3: CASSLHSDTQYF. CDR3 sequence (DNA): TGCGCCAGCAGCTTGCATTCAGATACGCAGTATTTT.

The chain recombines TRBV4-2 with TRBJ1-4, with D hard to call. V lost 3 bases, J lost 5 bases, and 13 bases lay in between. This CDR3 has 15 amino acids. Germline CDR1 and CDR2: LGHNA and YNFKEQ. The CDR3 loop reads CASSQNVRENEKLFF. The CDR3 region has the DNA TGTGCCAGCAGCCAGAACGTCAGAGAAAATGAAAAACTGTTTTTT.